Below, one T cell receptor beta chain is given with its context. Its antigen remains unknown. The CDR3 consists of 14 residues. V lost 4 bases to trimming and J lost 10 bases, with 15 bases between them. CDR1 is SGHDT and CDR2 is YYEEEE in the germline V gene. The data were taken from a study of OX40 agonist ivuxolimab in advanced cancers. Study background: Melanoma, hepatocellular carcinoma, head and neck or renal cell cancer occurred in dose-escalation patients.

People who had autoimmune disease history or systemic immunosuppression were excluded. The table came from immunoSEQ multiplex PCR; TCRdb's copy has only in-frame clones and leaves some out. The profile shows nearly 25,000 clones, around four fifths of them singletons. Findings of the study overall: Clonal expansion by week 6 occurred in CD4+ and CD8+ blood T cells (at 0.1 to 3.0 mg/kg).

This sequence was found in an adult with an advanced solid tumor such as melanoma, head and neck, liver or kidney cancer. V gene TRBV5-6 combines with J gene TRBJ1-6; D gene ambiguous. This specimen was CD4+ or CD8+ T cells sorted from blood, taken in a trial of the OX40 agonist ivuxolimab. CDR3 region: CASSGYSTPSPLHF. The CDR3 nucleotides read TGTGCCAGCAGCGGTTACTCCACACCATCACCCCTCCACTTT.